The entry below gives a single TCR beta chain sequence along with its context. The target antigen is unknown. Researchers tagged individual cDNA molecules with unique molecular identifiers. TCRdb reprocessed the 5' RACE reads via MiXCR and lists one record per CDR3 protein. The sample has 56,000 or so distinct CDR3 sequences, approximately 7.6% seen once. This entry is derived from a study of early T cells in non-severe SARS-CoV-2 infection. Across the study: The study sequenced bulk RNA from unsorted whole blood, with chains unpaired. General study points: VDJdb matching, biased toward anti-spike CD8 responses, missed private and CD4 specificities.

There are 12 residues in the CDR3. V lost 4 bases and J lost 0, with 4 bases in between. CDR1 SGHRS and CDR2 YFSETQ come from the germline V gene. The chain joins TRBV5-1 to TRBJ2-5; D is unresolved. The TCR sequence derives from an adult who was a healthcare worker with PCR-confirmed SARS-CoV-2 infection or an uninfected control (not recorded which). Sequenced material: whole blood. The DNA of the CDR3 is TGCGCCAGCAGCAAGTACCAAGAGACCCAGTACTTC. This sequence encodes CASSKYQETQYF.